The rows below give T cell receptor beta chains drawn from one sample of a study of blood T cell repertoires in COVID-19. Assay: immunoSEQ multiplex PCR; the TCRdb copy retains only in-frame clones and omits some. The sample yields about 350,000 clones, about 90% seen once. Sequencing was carried out using PBMCs or T cells enriched from blood (not recorded which). These receptors came from a woman in her 30s who had been exposed to COVID-19. Each CDR3 is given with its conserved first and last residue. Each record gives: D gene, V gene, clone size, J gene, CDR3 DNA, CDR3 protein. The D gene is left open where the match is weak. Clone size is not always given. Where it is, it says once, few, many or a class for expanded clones.

d_call: NA
v_call: TRBV6-5
clone_size: NA
j_call: TRBJ1-6
cdr3_nt: TGTGCCAGCAGTTACTCTGGAGGGGAGGGTTCACCCCTCCACTTT
cdr3_aa: CASSYSGGEGSPLHF

d_call: TRBD1
v_call: TRBV28
clone_size: NA
j_call: TRBJ1-3
cdr3_nt: TGTGCCAGCAGTTCCCCCGGGACAGGGTTTTCCCTGTTCTCTGGAAACACCATATATTTT
cdr3_aa: CASSSPGTGFSLFSGNTIYF

d_call: TRBD1
v_call: TRBV18
clone_size: NA
j_call: TRBJ1-3
cdr3_nt: TGTGCCAGCGCCCCGGACAGGGCGGCCAACACCATATATTTT
cdr3_aa: CASAPDRAANTIYF

d_call: NA
v_call: TRBV10-2
clone_size: NA
j_call: TRBJ2-1
cdr3_nt: TGCGCCAGCAGTGAGTTTAGTTCTTACAATGAGCAGTTCTTC
cdr3_aa: CASSEFSSYNEQFF

d_call: TRBD2
v_call: TRBV27
clone_size: NA
j_call: TRBJ2-7
cdr3_nt: TGTGCCAGCAGTGTATTAGCGGGAGGGGGATCCTACGAGCAGTACTTC
cdr3_aa: CASSVLAGGGSYEQYF

d_call: NA
v_call: TRBV6-5
clone_size: NA
j_call: TRBJ1-5
cdr3_nt: TGTGCCAGCAGGTCACAGGGTGGCAATCAGCCCCAGCATTTT
cdr3_aa: CASRSQGGNQPQHF

d_call: NA
v_call: TRBV7-9
clone_size: NA
j_call: TRBJ2-2
cdr3_nt: TGTGCCAGCAGCTTTGGACAGAACACCGGGGAGCTGTTTTTT
cdr3_aa: CASSFGQNTGELFF

d_call: NA
v_call: TRBV6-5
clone_size: NA
j_call: TRBJ2-7
cdr3_nt: TGTGCCAGCAAACTTCCTTACAGGACCCGCTACGAGCAGTACTTC
cdr3_aa: CASKLPYRTRYEQYF

d_call: TRBD1
v_call: TRBV28
clone_size: NA
j_call: TRBJ1-4
cdr3_nt: TGTGCCAGCAGGACGACAGGGCTTAAGGAAAAACTGTTTTTT
cdr3_aa: CASRTTGLKEKLFF

d_call: NA
v_call: TRBV5-1
clone_size: NA
j_call: TRBJ1-2
cdr3_nt: TGCGCCAGCGCGGCGGACTATGGCTACACCTTC
cdr3_aa: CASAADYGYTF

d_call: NA
v_call: TRBV5-1
clone_size: NA
j_call: TRBJ1-1
cdr3_nt: TGCGCCAGCAGCTTGGAAGGGGTCACTGAAGCTTTCTTT
cdr3_aa: CASSLEGVTEAFF

d_call: NA
v_call: TRBV28
clone_size: NA
j_call: TRBJ2-5
cdr3_nt: TGTGCCAGCAGTTTATCTCCGGGAGTAGAGACCCAGTACTTC
cdr3_aa: CASSLSPGVETQYF

d_call: TRBD1
v_call: TRBV29-1
clone_size: NA
j_call: TRBJ1-2
cdr3_nt: TGCAGCGTTGAGACAGGGAACAATGGCTACACCTTC
cdr3_aa: CSVETGNNGYTF

d_call: NA
v_call: TRBV13
clone_size: NA
j_call: TRBJ1-2
cdr3_nt: TGTGCCAGCAGCTTACGTCAGGGATCCTATGGCTACACCTTC
cdr3_aa: CASSLRQGSYGYTF

d_call: TRBD1
v_call: TRBV29-1
clone_size: NA
j_call: TRBJ1-4
cdr3_nt: TGCAGCGTTGGTGGACAGGGGGAAAAACTGTTTTTT
cdr3_aa: CSVGGQGEKLFF

d_call: NA
v_call: TRBV27
clone_size: NA
j_call: TRBJ1-6
cdr3_nt: TGTGCCAGCAGTTTATCAGCAAATAATTCACCCCTCCACTTT
cdr3_aa: CASSLSANNSPLHF

d_call: NA
v_call: TRBV30
clone_size: NA
j_call: TRBJ1-2
cdr3_nt: TGTGCCTGGAGTGGCGGGAGCTACACCTTC
cdr3_aa: CAWSGGSYTF

d_call: TRBD1
v_call: TRBV19
clone_size: NA
j_call: TRBJ1-5
cdr3_nt: TGTGCCAGTAGTGGAAGACAGGGGGAAAATCAGCCCCAGCATTTT
cdr3_aa: CASSGRQGENQPQHF

d_call: TRBD1
v_call: TRBV27
clone_size: NA
j_call: TRBJ1-6
cdr3_nt: TGTGCCAGCAGTTACGGACAGGGGAATTCACCCCTCCACTTT
cdr3_aa: CASSYGQGNSPLHF

d_call: TRBD2
v_call: TRBV19
clone_size: NA
j_call: TRBJ2-5
cdr3_nt: TGTGCCAGTAGGATAGCGGGAGGGCCGCGAGAGACCCAGTACTTC
cdr3_aa: CASRIAGGPRETQYF

d_call: TRBD2
v_call: TRBV18
clone_size: NA
j_call: TRBJ2-7
cdr3_nt: TGTGCCAGCTCCCCAACGGGGGGGAACTACGAGCAGTACTTC
cdr3_aa: CASSPTGGNYEQYF

d_call: NA
v_call: TRBV3-1/TRBV3-2
clone_size: NA
j_call: TRBJ2-7
cdr3_nt: TGTGCCAGCAGCCAAGTGGGGCGGCAGTACTTC
cdr3_aa: CASSQVGRQYF

d_call: TRBD2
v_call: TRBV6-5
clone_size: once
j_call: TRBJ2-1
cdr3_nt: TGTGCCAGCAGTACGGGGACTAGCGTAAATGAGCAGTTCTTC
cdr3_aa: CASSTGTSVNEQFF

d_call: NA
v_call: TRBV28
clone_size: NA
j_call: TRBJ1-1
cdr3_nt: TGTGCCAGCAGTTTAACAGGGCTGAACACTGAAGCTTTCTTT
cdr3_aa: CASSLTGLNTEAFF

d_call: NA
v_call: TRBV12-2
clone_size: once
j_call: TRBJ2-1
cdr3_nt: TGTGCAAGTCGCGCGAGGACCCGGAAGGGGAGGACACCCTACAATGAGCAGTTCTTC
cdr3_aa: CASRARTRKGRTPYNEQFF

d_call: TRBD1
v_call: TRBV9
clone_size: NA
j_call: TRBJ1-2
cdr3_nt: TGTGCCAGCAGCGTAGGAGGGGGCGCTGGCTATGGCTACACCTTC
cdr3_aa: CASSVGGGAGYGYTF

d_call: TRBD1
v_call: TRBV4-1
clone_size: NA
j_call: TRBJ1-2
cdr3_nt: TGCGCCAGCAGCCAAGACAGGGGGCGAGTCGATGGCTACACCTTC
cdr3_aa: CASSQDRGRVDGYTF

d_call: TRBD1
v_call: TRBV11-3
clone_size: NA
j_call: TRBJ1-4
cdr3_nt: TGTGCCAGCAGCGAGGCCGGGACAGGGGCAGCAAAACTGTTTTTT
cdr3_aa: CASSEAGTGAAKLFF

d_call: TRBD2
v_call: TRBV18
clone_size: NA
j_call: TRBJ2-5
cdr3_nt: TGTGCCAGCTCACCACCCACTAGCGGGAGATTGGAGACCCAGTACTTC
cdr3_aa: CASSPPTSGRLETQYF

d_call: TRBD1
v_call: TRBV29-1
clone_size: NA
j_call: TRBJ2-7
cdr3_nt: TGCAGCGTTGGGGGGACAGGAGCCTACGAGCAGTACTTC
cdr3_aa: CSVGGTGAYEQYF

d_call: NA
v_call: TRBV6-2/TRBV6-3
clone_size: NA
j_call: TRBJ1-1
cdr3_nt: TGTGCCAGCAGTTACGACAACAGGTTGAACACTGAAGCTTTCTTT
cdr3_aa: CASSYDNRLNTEAFF

d_call: NA
v_call: TRBV28
clone_size: NA
j_call: TRBJ2-7
cdr3_nt: TGTGCCAGCAAGTGGGGGCAGGCTCTGCCGTACGAGCAGTACTTC
cdr3_aa: CASKWGQALPYEQYF

d_call: NA
v_call: TRBV5-1
clone_size: NA
j_call: TRBJ2-1
cdr3_nt: TGCGCCAGCAGCCCCCCGGCAGGTGATGCTGAGCAGTTCTTC
cdr3_aa: CASSPPAGDAEQFF

d_call: TRBD1
v_call: TRBV2
clone_size: once
j_call: TRBJ1-1
cdr3_nt: TGTGCCAGCAGTGACCTGGGACAGGGGTTTTCGGCTGAAGCTTTCTTT
cdr3_aa: CASSDLGQGFSAEAFF

d_call: TRBD2
v_call: TRBV24-1
clone_size: NA
j_call: TRBJ2-3
cdr3_nt: TGTGCCACCAGTGAACCGACTAGCGGGAGTCCAGATACGCAGTATTTT
cdr3_aa: CATSEPTSGSPDTQYF

d_call: TRBD1
v_call: TRBV27
clone_size: once
j_call: TRBJ1-2
cdr3_nt: TGTGCCAGCAGTTCCACAGGGGGCGCGTTCTATGGCTACACCTTC
cdr3_aa: CASSSTGGAFYGYTF

d_call: TRBD2
v_call: TRBV28
clone_size: NA
j_call: TRBJ2-4
cdr3_nt: TGTGCCAGCAGTTTGGGGCTAGCGGGGGACTCAAAGCTAGCCAAAAACATTCAGTACTTC
cdr3_aa: CASSLGLAGDSKLAKNIQYF

d_call: NA
v_call: TRBV11-2
clone_size: NA
j_call: TRBJ2-1
cdr3_nt: TGTGCCAGCAGCTTAGGGATCAGACAGACCTACAATGAGCAGTTCTTC
cdr3_aa: CASSLGIRQTYNEQFF

d_call: TRBD2
v_call: TRBV11-2
clone_size: NA
j_call: TRBJ2-1
cdr3_nt: TGTGCCAGCAGCACCGGGACTAGCGGGTGGGGTAACAATGAGCAGTTCTTC
cdr3_aa: CASSTGTSGWGNNEQFF

d_call: NA
v_call: TRBV6-5
clone_size: NA
j_call: TRBJ1-2
cdr3_nt: TGTGCCAGCCAGGCAGGCAACTATGGCTACACCTTC
cdr3_aa: CASQAGNYGYTF

d_call: NA
v_call: TRBV19
clone_size: NA
j_call: TRBJ2-1
cdr3_nt: TGTGCCAGTAGTTCCAGGGTACAACACAATGAGCAGTTCTTC
cdr3_aa: CASSSRVQHNEQFF

d_call: TRBD2
v_call: TRBV6-6
clone_size: NA
j_call: TRBJ2-5
cdr3_nt: TGTGCCAGCAGCCCCATCCGGACTAGCGCAATACGGGGGGGGCAAGAGACCCAGTACTTC
cdr3_aa: CASSPIRTSAIRGGQETQYF

d_call: NA
v_call: TRBV5-1
clone_size: NA
j_call: TRBJ1-2
cdr3_nt: TGCGCCAGCAGCTTAGGGGACTATCCTAACTATGGCTACACCTTC
cdr3_aa: CASSLGDYPNYGYTF

d_call: NA
v_call: TRBV5-8
clone_size: NA
j_call: TRBJ1-1
cdr3_nt: TGTGCCAGCAGCTTTCGCCAGCGGTTAGGCTGGGGCACTGAAGCTTTCTTT
cdr3_aa: CASSFRQRLGWGTEAFF